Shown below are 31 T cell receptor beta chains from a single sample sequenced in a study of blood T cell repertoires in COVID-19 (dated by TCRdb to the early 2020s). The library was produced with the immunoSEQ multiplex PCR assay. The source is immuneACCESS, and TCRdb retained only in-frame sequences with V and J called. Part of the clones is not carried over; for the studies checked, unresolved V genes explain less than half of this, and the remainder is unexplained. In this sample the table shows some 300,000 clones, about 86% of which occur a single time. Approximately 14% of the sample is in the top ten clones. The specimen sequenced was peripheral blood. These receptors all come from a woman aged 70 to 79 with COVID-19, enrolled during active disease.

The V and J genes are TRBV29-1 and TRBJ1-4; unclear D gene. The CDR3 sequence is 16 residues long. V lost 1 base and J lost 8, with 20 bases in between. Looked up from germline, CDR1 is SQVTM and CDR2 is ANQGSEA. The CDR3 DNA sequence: TGCAGCGTTGAAGCTAGTTTTGGATTTGCTGGGGAAAAACTGTTTTTT. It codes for CSVEASFGFAGEKLFF.

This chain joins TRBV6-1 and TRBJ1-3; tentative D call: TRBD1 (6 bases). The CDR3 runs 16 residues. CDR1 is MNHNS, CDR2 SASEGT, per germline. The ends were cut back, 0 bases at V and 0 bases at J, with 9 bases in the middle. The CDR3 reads CASSEAEGGSGNTIYF. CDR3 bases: TGTGCCAGCAGTGAAGCGGAAGGGGGCTCTGGAAACACCATATATTTT.

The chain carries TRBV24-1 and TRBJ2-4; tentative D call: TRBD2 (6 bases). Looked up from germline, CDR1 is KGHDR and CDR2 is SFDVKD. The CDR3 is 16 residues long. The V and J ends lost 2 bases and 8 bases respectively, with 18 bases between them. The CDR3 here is CATSDSRRRAGDIQYF. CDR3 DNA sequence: TGTGCCACCAGTGATTCCCGGAGGAGGGCCGGGGACATTCAGTACTTC.

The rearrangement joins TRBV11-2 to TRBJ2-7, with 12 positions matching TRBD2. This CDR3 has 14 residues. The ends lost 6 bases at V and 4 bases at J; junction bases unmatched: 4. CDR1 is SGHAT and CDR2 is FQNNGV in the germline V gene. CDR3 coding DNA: TGTGCCAGCAGTCTAGCGGGGGGGCCGTACGAGCAGTACTTC. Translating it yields CASSLAGGPYEQYF.

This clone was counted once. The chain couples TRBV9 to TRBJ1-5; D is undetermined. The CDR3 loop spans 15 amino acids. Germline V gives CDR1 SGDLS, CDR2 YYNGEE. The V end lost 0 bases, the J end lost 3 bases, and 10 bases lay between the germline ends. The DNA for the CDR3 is TGTGCCAGCAGCGTAGGGGGAGGGATCAATCAGCCCCAGCATTTT. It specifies CASSVGGGINQPQHF.

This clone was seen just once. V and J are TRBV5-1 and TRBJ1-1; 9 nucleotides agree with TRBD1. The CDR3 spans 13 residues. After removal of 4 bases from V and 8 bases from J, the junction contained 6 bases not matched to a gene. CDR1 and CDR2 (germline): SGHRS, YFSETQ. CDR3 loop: CASSQTGGLEAFF. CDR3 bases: TGCGCCAGCAGCCAAACAGGGGGCTTAGAAGCTTTCTTT.

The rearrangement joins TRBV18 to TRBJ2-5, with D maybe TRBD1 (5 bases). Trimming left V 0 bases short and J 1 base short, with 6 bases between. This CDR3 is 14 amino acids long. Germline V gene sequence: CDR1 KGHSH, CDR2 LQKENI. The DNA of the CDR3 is TGTGCCAGCTCACCACCCGACAGCCAAGAGACCCAGTACTTC. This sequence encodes CASSPPDSQETQYF.

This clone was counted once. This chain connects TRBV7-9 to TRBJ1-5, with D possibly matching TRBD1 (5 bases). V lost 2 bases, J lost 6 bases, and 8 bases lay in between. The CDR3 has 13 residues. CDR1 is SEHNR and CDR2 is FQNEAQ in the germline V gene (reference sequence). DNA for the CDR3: TGTGCCAGCAGCTTACAGGGTCGTCAGCCCCAGCATTTT. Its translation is CASSLQGRQPQHF.

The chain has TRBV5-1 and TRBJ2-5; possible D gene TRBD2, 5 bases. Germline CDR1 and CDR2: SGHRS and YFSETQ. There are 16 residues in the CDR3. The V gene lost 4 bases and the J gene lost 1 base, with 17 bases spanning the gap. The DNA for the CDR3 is TGCGCCAGCAGCAGTGGAGGCTCTACCCTCCAAGAGACCCAGTACTTC. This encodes CASSSGGSTLQETQYF.

This CDR3 reads CASSLLQGRADTQYF. CDR3 in DNA: TGTGCCAGCAGCTTACTTCAGGGTCGGGCAGATACGCAGTATTTT. This rearrangement joins TRBV7-9 to TRBJ2-3; TRBD1 might be the D (5 bases). The CDR3 length is 15 residues. The germline V gene has CDR1 SEHNR and CDR2 FQNEAQ (reference sequence). With 2 bases removed from V and 4 bases from J, the gap between germline ends came to 13 bases.

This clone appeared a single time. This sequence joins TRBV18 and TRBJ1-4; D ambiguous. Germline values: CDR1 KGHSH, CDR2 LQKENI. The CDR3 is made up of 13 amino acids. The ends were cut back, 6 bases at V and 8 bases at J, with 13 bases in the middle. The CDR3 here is CASSLDGREKLFF. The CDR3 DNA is TGTGCCAGCTCCCTAGATGGAAGGGAAAAACTGTTTTTT.

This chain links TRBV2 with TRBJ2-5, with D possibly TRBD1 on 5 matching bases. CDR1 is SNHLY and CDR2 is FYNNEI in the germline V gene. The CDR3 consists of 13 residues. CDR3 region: CASTGSRKETQYF. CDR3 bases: TGTGCTTCTACAGGATCTCGGAAAGAGACCCAGTACTTC. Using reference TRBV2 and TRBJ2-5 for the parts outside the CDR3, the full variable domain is EPEVTQTPSHQVTQMGQEVILRCVPISNHLYFYWYRQILGQKVEFLVSFYNNEISEKSEIFDDQFSVERPDGSNFTLKIRSTKLEDSAMYFCASTGSRKETQYFGPGTRLLVL.

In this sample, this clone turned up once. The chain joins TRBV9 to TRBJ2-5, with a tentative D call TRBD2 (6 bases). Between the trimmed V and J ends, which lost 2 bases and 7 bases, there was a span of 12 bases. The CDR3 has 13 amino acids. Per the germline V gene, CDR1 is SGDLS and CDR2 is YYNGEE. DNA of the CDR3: TGTGCCAGCAGCGTCTGGGAGGACGGGACCCAGTACTTC. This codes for CASSVWEDGTQYF. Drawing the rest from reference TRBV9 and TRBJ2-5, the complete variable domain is DSGVTQTPKHLITATGQRVTLRCSPRSGDLSVYWYQQSLDQGLQFLIQYYNGEERAKGNILERFSAQQFPDLHSELNLSSLELGDSALYFCASSVWEDGTQYFGPGTRLLVL.

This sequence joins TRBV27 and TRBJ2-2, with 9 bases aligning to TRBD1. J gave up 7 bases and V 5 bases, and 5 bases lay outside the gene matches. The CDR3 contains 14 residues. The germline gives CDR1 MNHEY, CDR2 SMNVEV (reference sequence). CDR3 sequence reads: CASSRDRGNGELFF. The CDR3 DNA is TGTGCCAGCAGTCGCGACAGGGGGAACGGGGAGCTGTTTTTT.

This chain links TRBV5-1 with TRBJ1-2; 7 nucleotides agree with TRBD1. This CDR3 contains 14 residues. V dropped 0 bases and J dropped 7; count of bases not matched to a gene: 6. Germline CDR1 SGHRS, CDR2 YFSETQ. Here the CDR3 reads CASSLDSRQGGYTF. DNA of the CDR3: TGCGCCAGCAGCTTGGACAGCCGACAGGGTGGCTACACCTTC. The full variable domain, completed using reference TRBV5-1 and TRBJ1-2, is KAGVTQTPRYLIKTRGQQVTLSCSPISGHRSVSWYQQTPGQGLQFLFEYFSETQRNKGNFPGRFSGRQFSNSRSEMNVSTLELGDSALYLCASSLDSRQGGYTFGSGTRLTVV.

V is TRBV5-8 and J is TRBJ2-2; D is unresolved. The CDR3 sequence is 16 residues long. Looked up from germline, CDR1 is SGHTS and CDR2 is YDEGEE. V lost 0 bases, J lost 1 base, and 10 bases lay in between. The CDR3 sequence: CASSLGESVNTGELFF. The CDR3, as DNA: TGTGCCAGCAGCTTGGGAGAAAGCGTGAACACCGGGGAGCTGTTTTTT.

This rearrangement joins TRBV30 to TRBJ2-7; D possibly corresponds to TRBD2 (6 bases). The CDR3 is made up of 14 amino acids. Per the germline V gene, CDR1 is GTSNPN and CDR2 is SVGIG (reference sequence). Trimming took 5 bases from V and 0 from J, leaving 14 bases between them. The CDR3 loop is CAWGRDWSSYEQYF. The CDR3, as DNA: TGTGCCTGGGGCCGGGACTGGAGCTCCTACGAGCAGTACTTC.

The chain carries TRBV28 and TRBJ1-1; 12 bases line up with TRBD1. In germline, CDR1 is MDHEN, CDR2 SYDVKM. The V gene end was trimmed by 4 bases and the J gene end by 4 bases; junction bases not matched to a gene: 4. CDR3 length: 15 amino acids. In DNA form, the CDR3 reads TGTGCCAGCAGTTCGGGGGGACAGGGGGCCACTGAAGCTTTCTTT. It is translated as CASSSGGQGATEAFF.

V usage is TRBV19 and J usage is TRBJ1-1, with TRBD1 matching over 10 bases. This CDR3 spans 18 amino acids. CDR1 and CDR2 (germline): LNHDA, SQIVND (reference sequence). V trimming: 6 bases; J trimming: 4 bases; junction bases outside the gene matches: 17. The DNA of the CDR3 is TGTGCCAGTAGCCTCCGCGGGACAGGGGATGCCTGGGGCACTGAAGCTTTCTTT. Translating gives CASSLRGTGDAWGTEAFF.

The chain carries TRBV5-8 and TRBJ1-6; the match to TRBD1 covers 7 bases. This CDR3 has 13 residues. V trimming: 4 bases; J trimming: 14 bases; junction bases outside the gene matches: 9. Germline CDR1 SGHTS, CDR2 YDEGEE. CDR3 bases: TGTGCCAGCAGCCCGGTTGACAGGGATTCCCTCCACTTT. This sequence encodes CASSPVDRDSLHF.

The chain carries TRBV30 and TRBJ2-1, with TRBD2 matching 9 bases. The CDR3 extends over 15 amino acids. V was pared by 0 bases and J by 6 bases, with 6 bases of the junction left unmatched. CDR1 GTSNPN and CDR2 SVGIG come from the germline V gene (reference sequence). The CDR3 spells CAWSVLGGGANEQFF. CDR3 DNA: TGTGCCTGGAGTGTACTTGGCGGGGGGGCCAATGAGCAGTTCTTC.

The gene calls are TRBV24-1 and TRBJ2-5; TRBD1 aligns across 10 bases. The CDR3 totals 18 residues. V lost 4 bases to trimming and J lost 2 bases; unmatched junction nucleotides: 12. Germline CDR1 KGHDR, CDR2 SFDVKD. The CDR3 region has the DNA TGTGCCACCAGTGACCCGGCCGGGACAGGGGAAATACAAGAGACCCAGTACTTC. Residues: CATSDPAGTGEIQETQYF.

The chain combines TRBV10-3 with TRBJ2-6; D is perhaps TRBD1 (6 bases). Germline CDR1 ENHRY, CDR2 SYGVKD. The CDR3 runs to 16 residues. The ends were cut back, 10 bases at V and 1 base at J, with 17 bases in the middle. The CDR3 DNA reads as TGTGCCACCCTACGGGACACACTATCTGGGGCCAACGTCCTGACTTTC. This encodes CATLRDTLSGANVLTF.

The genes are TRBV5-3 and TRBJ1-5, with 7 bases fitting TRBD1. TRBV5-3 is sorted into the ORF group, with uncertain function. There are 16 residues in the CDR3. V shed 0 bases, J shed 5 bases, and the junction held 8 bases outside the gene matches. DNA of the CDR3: TGTGCCAGAAGCTTGGTTAGCAGGGGGGATGATCAGCCCCAGCATTTT. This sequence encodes CARSLVSRGDDQPQHF.

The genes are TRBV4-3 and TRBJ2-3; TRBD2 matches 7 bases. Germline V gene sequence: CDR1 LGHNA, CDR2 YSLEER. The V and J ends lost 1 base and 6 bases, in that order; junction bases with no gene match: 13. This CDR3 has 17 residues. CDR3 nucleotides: TGCGCCAGCAGCCAAGCTCCCCAGCGGGGTCCATTGGATACGCAGTATTTT. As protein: CASSQAPQRGPLDTQYF.

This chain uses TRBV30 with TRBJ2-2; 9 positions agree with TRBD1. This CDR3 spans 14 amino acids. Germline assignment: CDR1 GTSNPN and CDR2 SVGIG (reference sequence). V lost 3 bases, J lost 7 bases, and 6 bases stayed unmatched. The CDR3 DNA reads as TGTGCCTGGAGCCCGGACAGGGGAATCGGGGAGCTGTTTTTT. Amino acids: CAWSPDRGIGELFF.

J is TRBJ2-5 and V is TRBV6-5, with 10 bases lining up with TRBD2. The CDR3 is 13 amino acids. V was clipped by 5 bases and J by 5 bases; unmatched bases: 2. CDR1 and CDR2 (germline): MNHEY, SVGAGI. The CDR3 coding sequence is TGTGCCAGCAGTAGCGGGGGGGCGGAGACCCAGTACTTC. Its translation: CASSSGGAETQYF.

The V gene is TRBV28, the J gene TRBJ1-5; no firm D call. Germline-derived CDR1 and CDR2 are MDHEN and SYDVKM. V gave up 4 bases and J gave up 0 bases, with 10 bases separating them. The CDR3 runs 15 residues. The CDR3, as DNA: TGTGCCAGCAGTTCGGACTCTCCTAGCAATCAGCCCCAGCATTTT. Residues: CASSSDSPSNQPQHF.

The CDR3 DNA reads TGTGCCAGCAGCTTAGAAGCTGGGAACACTGAAGCTTTCTTT. Translation gives CASSLEAGNTEAFF. The V call is TRBV7-3, the J call TRBJ1-1; D gene uncertain. Germline lookup yields CDR1 SGHTA and CDR2 FQGTGA. Trimming removed 2 bases from V and 1 base from J, with 8 bases in between. The CDR3 has 14 amino acids.

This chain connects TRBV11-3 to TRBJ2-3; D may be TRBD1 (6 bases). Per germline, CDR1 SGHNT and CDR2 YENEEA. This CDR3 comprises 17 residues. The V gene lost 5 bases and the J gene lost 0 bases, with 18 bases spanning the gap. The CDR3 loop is CASSARTESKSTDTQYF. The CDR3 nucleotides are TGTGCCAGCAGCGCAAGGACAGAATCAAAAAGCACAGATACGCAGTATTTT.

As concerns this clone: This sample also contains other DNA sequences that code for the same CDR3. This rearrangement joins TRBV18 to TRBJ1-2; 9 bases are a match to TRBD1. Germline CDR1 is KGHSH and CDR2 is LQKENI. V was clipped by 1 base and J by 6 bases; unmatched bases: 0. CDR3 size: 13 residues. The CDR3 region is CASSPRQGDGYTF. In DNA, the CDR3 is TGTGCCAGCTCACCACGACAGGGGGATGGCTACACCTTC.